This T cell receptor beta chain was sequenced for a study of T cell repertoires in cytomegalovirus infection. Study at large: HLA-C-restricted CMV epitopes, recently identified, and well-studied HLA-B-restricted ones were used by the study. CMV infection plus the matching HLA type was flagged by public TCR beta signatures.

To note about this clonotype: The antigen is undetermined.

TCRdb reprocessed the reads with MiXCR, giving one entry per CDR3 protein. The sample holds more than 300,000 distinct CDR3 sequences, about 35% seen once. Trimming took 4 bases from V and 9 from J; bases not matched to a gene: 11. CDR1 is SGDLS and CDR2 is YYNGEE in the germline V gene. This CDR3 is 15 amino acids long. The specimen was cultured PBMCs, collected from culture after CMV antigen stimulation. This chain links TRBV9 with TRBJ2-1; 9 positions agree with TRBD2. The TCR comes from a human donor in good health (CMV status not recorded). Some clones in this sample may be carry-over from other donors' samples. Here the CDR3 DNA reads TGTGCCAGCAGCCCCGGTCTTATAGCGGGAGTTGAGCAGTTCTTC. It specifies CASSPGLIAGVEQFF.